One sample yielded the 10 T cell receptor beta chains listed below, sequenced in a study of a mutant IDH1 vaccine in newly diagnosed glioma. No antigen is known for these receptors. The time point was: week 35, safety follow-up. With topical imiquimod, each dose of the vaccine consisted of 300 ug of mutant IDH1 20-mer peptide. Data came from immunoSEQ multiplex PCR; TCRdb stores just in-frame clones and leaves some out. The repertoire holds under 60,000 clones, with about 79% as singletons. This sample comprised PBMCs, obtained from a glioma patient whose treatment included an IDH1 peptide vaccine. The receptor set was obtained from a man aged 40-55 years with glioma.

The CDR3 sequence: CASSFGGPRREKLFF. The CDR3, as DNA: TGTGCCAGCAGTTTCGGTGGGCCTAGGAGGGAAAAACTGTTTTTT. The rearrangement uses TRBV7-2 and TRBJ1-4; D remains unclear. This CDR3 comprises 15 residues. Trimming took 6 bases from V and 8 from J, leaving 19 bases between them. Germline V gene sequence: CDR1 SGHTA, CDR2 FQGNSA.

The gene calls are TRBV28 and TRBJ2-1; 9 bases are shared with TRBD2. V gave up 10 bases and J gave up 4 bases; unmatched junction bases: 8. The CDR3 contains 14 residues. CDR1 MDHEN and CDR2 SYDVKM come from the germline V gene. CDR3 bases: TGTGCCACCCGGGCTAGCGGGATGTACAATGAGCAGTTCTTC. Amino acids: CATRASGMYNEQFF.

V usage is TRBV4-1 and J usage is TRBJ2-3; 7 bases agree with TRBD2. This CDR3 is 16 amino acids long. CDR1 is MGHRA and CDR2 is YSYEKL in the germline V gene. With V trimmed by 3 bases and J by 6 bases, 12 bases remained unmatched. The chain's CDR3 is CASSQGREPGLDTQYF. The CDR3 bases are TGCGCCAGCAGCCAGGGGCGGGAGCCAGGTCTTGATACGCAGTATTTT.

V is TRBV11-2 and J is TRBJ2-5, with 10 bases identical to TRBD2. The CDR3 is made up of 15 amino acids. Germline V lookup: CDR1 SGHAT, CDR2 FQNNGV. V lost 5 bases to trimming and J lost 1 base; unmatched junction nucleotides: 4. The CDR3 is CASSTGLARQETQYF. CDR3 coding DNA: TGTGCCAGCAGCACGGGACTAGCGCGCCAAGAGACCCAGTACTTC.

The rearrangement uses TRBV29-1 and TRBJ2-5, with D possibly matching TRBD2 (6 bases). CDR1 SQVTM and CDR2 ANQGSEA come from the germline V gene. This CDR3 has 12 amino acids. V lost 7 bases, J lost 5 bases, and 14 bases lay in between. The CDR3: CSGRELGETQYF. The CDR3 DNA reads TGCAGCGGGAGGGAATTGGGGGAGACCCAGTACTTC.

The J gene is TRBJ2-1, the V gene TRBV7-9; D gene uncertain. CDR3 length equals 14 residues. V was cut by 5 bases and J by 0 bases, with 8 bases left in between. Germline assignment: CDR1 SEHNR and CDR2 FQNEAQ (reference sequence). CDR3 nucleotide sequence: TGTGCCAGCAGCACCCAAAGCTCCTACAATGAGCAGTTCTTC. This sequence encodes CASSTQSSYNEQFF. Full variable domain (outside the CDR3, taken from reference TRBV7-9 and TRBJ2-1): DTGVSQNPRHKITKRGQNVTFRCDPISEHNRLYWYRQTLGQGPEFLTYFQNEAQLEKSRLLSDRFSAERPKGSFSTLEIQRTEQGDSAMYLCASSTQSSYNEQFFGPGTRLTVL.

The CDR3 region is CASSYDRPYQFF. For the CDR3, the DNA is TGTGCCAGCAGCTACGACAGGCCCTACCAGTTCTTC. The V gene is TRBV7-9, the J gene TRBJ2-1; D possibly corresponds to TRBD1 (6 bases). Germline CDR1 is SEHNR and CDR2 is FQNEAQ (reference sequence). The CDR3 contains 12 residues. The V gene lost 4 bases and the J gene lost 13 bases, with 14 bases spanning the gap.

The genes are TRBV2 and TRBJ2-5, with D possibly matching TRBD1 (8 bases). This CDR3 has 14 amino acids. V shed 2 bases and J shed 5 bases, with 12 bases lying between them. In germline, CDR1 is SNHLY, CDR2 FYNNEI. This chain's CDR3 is CASSENRGGETQYF. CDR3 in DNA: TGTGCCAGCAGTGAAAACAGGGGGGGGGAGACCCAGTACTTC.

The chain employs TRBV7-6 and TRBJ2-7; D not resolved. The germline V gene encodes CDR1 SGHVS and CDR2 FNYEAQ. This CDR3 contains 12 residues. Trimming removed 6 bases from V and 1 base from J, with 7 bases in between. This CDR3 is CASSIISYEQYV. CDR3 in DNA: TGTGCCAGCAGTATTATTTCCTACGAGCAGTACGTC.

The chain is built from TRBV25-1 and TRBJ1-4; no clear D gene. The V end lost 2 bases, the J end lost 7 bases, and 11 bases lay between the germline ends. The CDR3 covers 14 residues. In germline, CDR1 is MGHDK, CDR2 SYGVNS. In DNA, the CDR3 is TGTGCCAGCAGTGAAGGTGGGGATGCTGAAAAACTGTTTTTT. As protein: CASSEGGDAEKLFF.